A selection of T cell receptor beta chains follows, all from one sample in a study of blood T cell repertoires in COVID-19. The data were produced by immunoSEQ multiplex PCR, yet TCRdb's version contains in-frame clones alone and is incomplete. The sample has about 53,000 clones; over 90% are singletons. The source material was peripheral blood. The origin of the receptors is a human donor in a cohort sampled during active COVID-19. Each CDR3 is given without its conserved first and last residue. Expanded clones get a size class; other rows say once, few or many, or leave the size out.

TRBJ2-6	TRBV19	NA	ASSLSSGANVLT
TRBJ1-5	TRBV28	once	ASSLSRDGSNQPQH
TRBJ1-1	TRBV7-8	NA	ASSLPDRVDTEAF
TRBJ2-1	TRBV9	NA	ASSANRDTEQF
TRBJ1-5	TRBV7-2	NA	ASSGAYNQPQH
TRBJ2-5	TRBV5-4	NA	ASSLGLGEGTQY
TRBJ2-7	TRBV12-5	NA	ASGPRQGLYEQY
TRBJ2-1	TRBV6-2/TRBV6-3	NA	ASSYAWRGSSYNEQF
TRBJ1-2	TRBV28	NA	ASSLGLIVGYT
TRBJ2-5	TRBV29-1	NA	SVEGQAQETQY
TRBJ1-5	TRBV6-1	NA	ASSEGGSRQPQH
TRBJ2-5	TRBV2	NA	ASSEARTGRETQY
TRBJ2-2	TRBV7-9	NA	ASSLGWATGELF
TRBJ2-1	TRBV7-8	NA	ASSPPSGYNEQF
TRBJ2-5	TRBV5-4	NA	ASSLYRDQETQY